This entry concerns a single TCR beta chain. No antigen is known for it. The data belong to a study of cytomegalovirus exposure and HLA in healthy donors. Study in general: HLA-typed donors were the source of 86 million or so unique TCRs held in an early data release.

Findings and limits, study-wide: Further analysis was carried out later, and it showed several of the most significant clusters appearing linked to common viral pathogens. Solely CMV serostatus was available to characterize immune exposure.

A multiplex PCR was run with 60 Vbeta primers and 13 Jbeta primers. The assay was immunoSEQ multiplex PCR, and TCRdb's table has in-frame clones only and misses some. The sample contains about 110,000 clones, around 84% of which appear only once. This sequence originates from a woman under 40 in good health and CMV-seronegative. Input material: PBMCs.

The CDR3 loop is CASMGAMAGANVLTF. In DNA, the CDR3 is TGTGCCAGCATGGGCGCTATGGCTGGGGCCAACGTCCTGACTTTC. The J gene is TRBJ2-6, the V gene TRBV27, with D hard to call. Germline V gives CDR1 MNHEY, CDR2 SMNVEV (reference sequence). Trimming took off 7 bases at V and 2 bases at J, with 12 bases between the two ends. This CDR3 is 15 amino acids long.